This T cell receptor (beta chain) was identified in a study of cytomegalovirus exposure and HLA in healthy donors. About the study: The 120 or so validation repertoires used a platform that matched the one used for the approximately 700 first-cohort repertoires, as a later analysis reported.

Assay: immunoSEQ multiplex PCR; the TCRdb copy retains only in-frame clones and omits some. The sample contains around 150,000 clones, about 80% of which appear only once. Broader study findings: In a later analysis, first-cohort TCR clusters were found to tend to co-occur in the 130 or so validation repertoires.

As regards this clone: Its antigen is unknown.

The CDR3 is 14 amino acids. V lost 6 bases, J lost 0 bases, and 9 bases lay in between. The germline gives CDR1 MNHEY, CDR2 SMNVEV (reference sequence). What was sequenced was PBMCs. The chain combines TRBV27 with TRBJ2-1; no clear D. The clonotype originates from a man aged 30 to 39 in good health and CMV-seropositive. CDR3 DNA sequence: TGTGCCAGCAGCTCCCTCAGCTCCTACAATGAGCAGTTCTTC. It yields the protein CASSSLSSYNEQFF.